What follows describes a single T cell receptor beta chain. Repertoires were generated with immunoSEQ multiplex PCR, while TCRdb's copy carries only in-frame clones and drops some. The table includes roughly 62,000 clones, around 69% detected once. This sample is drawn from a study of radiotherapy plus CTLA-4 blockade in lung cancer. With 9 bases removed from V and 4 bases from J, the gap between germline ends came to 12 bases. The CDR3 extends over 12 amino acids. Germline V lookup: CDR1 SNHLY, CDR2 FYNNEI. This receptor was obtained from a human donor with non-small cell lung cancer who had a complete response to radiotherapy plus ipilimumab. The chain combines TRBV2 with TRBJ1-2; TRBD1 might be the D (5 bases). This material consisted of peripheral blood, taken from a patient treated with radiotherapy plus ipilimumab. The CDR3 sequence: CASTETVYGYTF. In DNA form, the CDR3 reads TGTGCCAGTACAGAGACAGTCTATGGCTACACCTTC.